This T cell receptor (beta chain) was found in a study of blood T cells in healthy people across ages. Study results and limitations: What prevented conclusive comparison of naive and antigen-experienced cells was that PBMCs were unsorted.

In germline, CDR1 is SGHAT, CDR2 FQNNGV. With V trimmed by 0 bases and J by 5 bases, 7 bases remained unmatched. CDR3 size: 16 residues. To note about this clonotype: What it binds is not known.

Healthy Russian Caucasian donors spanned ages about 6 to 90 years. Isolation recovered at least 6.5 million PBMCs from every sample. Extracted total RNA amounted to at least 5 micrograms for each sample. Next came a second PCR, run for about 7 to 12 cycles, which used a sample-barcoded 5' primer along with a J-beta primer mix. Each CDR3 protein is one row after TCRdb ran MiXCR on the 5' RACE reads. The data show about 1.6 million distinct CDR3 sequences, about 35% seen once. The sequenced sample was blood. The rearrangement links TRBV11-2 to TRBJ2-5; 9 positions match TRBD2. This sequence originates from a woman in her thirties in good health. CDR3: CASSLEGRGGPETQYF. The CDR3 DNA reads as TGTGCCAGCAGCTTAGAGGGGCGGGGGGGTCCTGAGACCCAGTACTTC.